This entry concerns a single T cell receptor beta chain. Its specificity is unknown. The authors sequenced TCR beta from blood CD8+ and CD4+ T cells. It was negative isolation that provided the CD8+ and CD4+ T cells, whereas TEMRA cells were enriched by FACS. Reverse transcription of roughly 0.5 to 1 ug RNA used random hexamers. The method of amplification for TCR beta CDR3 was immunoSEQ multiplex PCR, covering 54 Vbeta and 13 Jbeta. One entry per CDR3 protein results from TCRdb running MiXCR on the immunoSEQ multiplex PCR reads. Of about 120,000 distinct CDR3 sequences detected, 85% to 95% appear once; the ten largest clones hold about 0.12%. From germline, CDR1 is LNHDA and CDR2 SQIVND (reference sequence). The ends lost 6 bases at V and 4 bases at J; junction bases unmatched: 4. The CDR3 contains 13 residues. The sample comes from a study of CD8 T cells in Susac syndrome. Findings and caveats of the study: Individuals included in the TCR sequencing and HLA analysis were acknowledged by the study to be relatively few in number.

The sequencing input was CD8+ T cells from PBMCs. The rearrangement uses TRBV19 and TRBJ2-7; 9 nucleotides line up with TRBD2. This clonotype originated in a human donor in good health. The CDR3 sequence: CASRSSGTYEQYF. DNA of the CDR3: TGTGCCAGTAGATCTAGCGGGACGTACGAGCAGTACTTC.